This T cell receptor beta chain is from a study of metastatic and nonmetastatic thyroid tumors. Across the whole study: Repertoires of blood and of tissue (tumor or nodule) from malignant and benign thyroid patients were compared.

Germline CDR1 and CDR2: SGHRS and YFSETQ. The CDR3 is 12 amino acids. V lost 5 bases to trimming and J lost 7 bases; unmatched junction nucleotides: 4. A remark on this clone: Its antigen remains unidentified.

Study-wide points: For both blood and tumor, malignant thyroid tumors reportedly showed significantly higher TCR beta diversity than benign nodules did.

As processed by the authors: Clinicopathological groups of papillary thyroid cancer showed CDR3 differences that were used to build a distant-metastasis classifier. TCRdb re-called the PCR reads with MiXCR. The V and J calls reflect TCRdb's pipeline rather than the authors' work. The sample has around 50,000 clones, just under 30% seen once; the top ten hold more than 15%. None of the patients had undergone any treatment ahead of thyroid surgery. The sequencing input was blood. The chain carries TRBV5-1 and TRBJ2-7; 9 bases are a match to TRBD1. The clonotype originates from a female donor with papillary thyroid cancer or a benign thyroid nodule (not recorded which). Some clones in this sample may be carry-over from other donors' samples. The CDR3 coding sequence is TGCGCCAGCAGGACAGGGGGAGGAGAGCAGTACTTC. It encodes CASRTGGGEQYF.